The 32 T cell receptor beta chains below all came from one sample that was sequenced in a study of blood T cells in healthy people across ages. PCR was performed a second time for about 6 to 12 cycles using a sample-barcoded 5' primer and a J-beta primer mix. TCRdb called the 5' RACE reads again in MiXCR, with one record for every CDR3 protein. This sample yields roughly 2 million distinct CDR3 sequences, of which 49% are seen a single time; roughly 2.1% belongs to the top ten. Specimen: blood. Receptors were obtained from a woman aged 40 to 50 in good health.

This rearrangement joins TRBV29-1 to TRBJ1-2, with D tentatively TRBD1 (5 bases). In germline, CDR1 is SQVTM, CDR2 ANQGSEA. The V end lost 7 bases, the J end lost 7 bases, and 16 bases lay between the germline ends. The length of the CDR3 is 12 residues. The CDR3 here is CSGVTGHGGYTF. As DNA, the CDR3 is TGCAGCGGTGTAACAGGTCACGGTGGCTACACCTTC.

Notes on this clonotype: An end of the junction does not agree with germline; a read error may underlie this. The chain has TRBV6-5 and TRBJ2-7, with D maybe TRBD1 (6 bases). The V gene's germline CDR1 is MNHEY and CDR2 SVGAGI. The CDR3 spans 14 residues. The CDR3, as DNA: TGTGCCTGCAGTTCGCGACAGGCCTCCTACGAGCAGTACTTC. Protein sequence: CACSSRQASYEQYF.

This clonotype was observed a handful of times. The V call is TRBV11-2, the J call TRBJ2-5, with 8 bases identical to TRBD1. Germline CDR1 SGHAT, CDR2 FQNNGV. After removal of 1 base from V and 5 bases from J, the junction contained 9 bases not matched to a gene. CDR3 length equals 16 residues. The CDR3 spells CASSLGFGTGGETQYF. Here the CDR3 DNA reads TGTGCCAGCAGCTTAGGGTTCGGGACAGGAGGCGAGACCCAGTACTTC.

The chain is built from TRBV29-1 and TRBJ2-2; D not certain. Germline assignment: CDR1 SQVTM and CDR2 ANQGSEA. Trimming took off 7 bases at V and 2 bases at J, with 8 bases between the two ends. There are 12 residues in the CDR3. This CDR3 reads CSGLHNTGELFF. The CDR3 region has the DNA TGCAGCGGCCTACATAACACCGGGGAGCTGTTTTTT.

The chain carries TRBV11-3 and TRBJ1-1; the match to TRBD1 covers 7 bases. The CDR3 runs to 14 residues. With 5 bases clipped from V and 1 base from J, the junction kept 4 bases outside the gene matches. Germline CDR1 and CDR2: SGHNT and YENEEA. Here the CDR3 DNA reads TGTGCCAGCAGCCCGGGACAGTGGAACACTGAAGCTTTCTTT. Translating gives CASSPGQWNTEAFF.

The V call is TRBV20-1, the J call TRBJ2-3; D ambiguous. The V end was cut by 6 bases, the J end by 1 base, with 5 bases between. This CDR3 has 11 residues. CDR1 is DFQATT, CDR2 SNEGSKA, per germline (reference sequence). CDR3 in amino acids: CSAHCTDTQYF. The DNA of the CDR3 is TGCAGTGCCCACTGCACAGATACGCAGTATTTT.

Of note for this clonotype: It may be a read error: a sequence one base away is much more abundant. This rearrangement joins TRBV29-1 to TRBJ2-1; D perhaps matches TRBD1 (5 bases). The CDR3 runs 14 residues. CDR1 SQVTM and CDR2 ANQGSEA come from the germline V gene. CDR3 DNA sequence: TGCAGCATTGACAGACCGAGCTCCTACAATGAGCAGTTCTTC. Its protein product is CSIDRPSSYNEQFF.

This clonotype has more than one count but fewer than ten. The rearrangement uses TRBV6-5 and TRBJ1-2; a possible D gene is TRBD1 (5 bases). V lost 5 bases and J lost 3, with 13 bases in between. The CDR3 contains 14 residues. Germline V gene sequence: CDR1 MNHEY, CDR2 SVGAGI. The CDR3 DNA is TGTGCCAGCAGTCTCCTTGGGGGTGACTATGGCTACACCTTC. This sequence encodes CASSLLGGDYGYTF.

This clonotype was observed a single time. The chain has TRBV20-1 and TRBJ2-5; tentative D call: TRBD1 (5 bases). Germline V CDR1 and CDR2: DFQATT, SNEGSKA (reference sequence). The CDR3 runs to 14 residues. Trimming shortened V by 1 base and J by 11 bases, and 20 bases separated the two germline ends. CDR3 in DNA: TGCAGTGCTAGAGTTCGGACAAACTACAATGAGCAGTACTTC. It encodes CSARVRTNYNEQYF.

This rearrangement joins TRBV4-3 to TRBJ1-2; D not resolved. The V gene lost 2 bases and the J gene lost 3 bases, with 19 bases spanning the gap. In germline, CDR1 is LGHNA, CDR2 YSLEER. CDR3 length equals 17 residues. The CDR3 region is CASSQLLREGKDYGYTF. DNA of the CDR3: TGCGCCAGCAGCCAACTTCTTAGAGAGGGAAAGGACTATGGCTACACCTTC.

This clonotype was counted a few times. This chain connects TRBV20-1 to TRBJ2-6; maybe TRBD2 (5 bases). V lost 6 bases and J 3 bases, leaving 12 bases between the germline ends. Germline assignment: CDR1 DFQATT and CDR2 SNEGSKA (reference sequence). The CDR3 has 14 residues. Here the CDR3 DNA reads TGCAGTGCAGGAGGTGGGGTTGGGGCCAACGTCCTGACTTTC. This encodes CSAGGGVGANVLTF.

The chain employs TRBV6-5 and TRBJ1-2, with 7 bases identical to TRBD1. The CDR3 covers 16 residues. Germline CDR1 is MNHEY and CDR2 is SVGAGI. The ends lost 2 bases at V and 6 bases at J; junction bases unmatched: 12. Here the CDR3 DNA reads TGTGCCAGCAGTTACGGACAGGCGGGGATTCTAAATGGCTACACCTTC. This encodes CASSYGQAGILNGYTF.

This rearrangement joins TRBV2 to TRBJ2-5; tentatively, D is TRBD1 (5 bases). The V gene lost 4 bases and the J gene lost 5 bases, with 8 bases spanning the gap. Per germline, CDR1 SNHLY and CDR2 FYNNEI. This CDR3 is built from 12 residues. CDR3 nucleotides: TGTGCCAGCAGTGCAGGGTCGGAGACCCAGTACTTC. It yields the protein CASSAGSETQYF. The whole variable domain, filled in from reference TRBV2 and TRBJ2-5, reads EPEVTQTPSHQVTQMGQEVILRCVPISNHLYFYWYRQILGQKVEFLVSFYNNEISEKSEIFDDQFSVERPDGSNFTLKIRSTKLEDSAMYFCASSAGSETQYFGPGTRLLVL.

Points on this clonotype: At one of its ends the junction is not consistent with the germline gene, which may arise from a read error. The CDR3 sequence is CSVGAEGTRSGANVLNF. CDR3 nucleotides: TGCAGCGTTGGGGCGGAAGGGACGCGGTCTGGGGCCAACGTCCTGAATTTC. This rearrangement joins TRBV29-1 to TRBJ2-6, with D tentatively TRBD1 or TRBD2 (5 bases each). Per the germline V gene, CDR1 is SQVTM and CDR2 is ANQGSEA. This CDR3 is built from 17 residues.

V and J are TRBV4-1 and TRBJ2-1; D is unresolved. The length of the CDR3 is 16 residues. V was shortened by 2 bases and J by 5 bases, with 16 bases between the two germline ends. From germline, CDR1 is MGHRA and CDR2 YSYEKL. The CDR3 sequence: CASSQPGRDIHNEQFF. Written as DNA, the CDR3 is TGCGCCAGCAGCCAACCCGGACGCGACATCCACAATGAGCAGTTCTTC.

CDR3 coding DNA: TGTGCCACCAGTGATTTAAGGCGGGGGGGCAAAGATACGCAGTATTTT. This gives the protein CATSDLRRGGKDTQYF. The rearrangement joins TRBV24-1 to TRBJ2-3; 9 positions agree with TRBD2. J lost 5 bases, V lost 1 base, and 6 bases had no gene match. The CDR3 covers 16 residues. CDR1 and CDR2 from the germline V gene are KGHDR and SFDVKD.

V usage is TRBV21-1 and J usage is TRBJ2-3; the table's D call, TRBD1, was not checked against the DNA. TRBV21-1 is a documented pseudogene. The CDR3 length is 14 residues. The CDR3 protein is CASSKAGEPDTQYF. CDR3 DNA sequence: TGTGCCAGCAGCAAAGCAGGGGAACCAGATACGCAGTATTTT.

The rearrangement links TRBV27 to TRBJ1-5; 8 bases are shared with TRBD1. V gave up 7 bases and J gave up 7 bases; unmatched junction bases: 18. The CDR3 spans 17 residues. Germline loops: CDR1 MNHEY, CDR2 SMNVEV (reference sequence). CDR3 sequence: CASTRSGTGGLRQPQHF. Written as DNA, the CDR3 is TGTGCCAGCACCCGATCCGGGACAGGTGGCCTGAGGCAGCCCCAGCATTTT.

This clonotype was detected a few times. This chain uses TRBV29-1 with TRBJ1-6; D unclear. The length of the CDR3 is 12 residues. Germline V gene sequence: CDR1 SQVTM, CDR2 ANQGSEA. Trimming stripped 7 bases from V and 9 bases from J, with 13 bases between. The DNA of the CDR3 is TGCAGCGCTGATCCCACGGGTTCACCCCTCCACTTT. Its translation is CSADPTGSPLHF.

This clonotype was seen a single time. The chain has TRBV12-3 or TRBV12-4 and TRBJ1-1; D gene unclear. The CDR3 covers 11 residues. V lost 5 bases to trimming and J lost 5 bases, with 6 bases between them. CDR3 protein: CASSRWTEAFF. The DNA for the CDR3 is TGTGCCAGCAGTCGGTGGACTGAAGCTTTCTTT.

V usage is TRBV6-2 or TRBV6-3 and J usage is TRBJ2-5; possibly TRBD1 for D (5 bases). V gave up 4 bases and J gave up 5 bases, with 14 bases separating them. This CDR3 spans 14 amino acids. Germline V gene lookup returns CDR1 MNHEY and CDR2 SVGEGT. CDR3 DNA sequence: TGTGCCAGCAGTTGGTCCAGGGCCAAGGAGACCCAGTACTTC. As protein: CASSWSRAKETQYF.

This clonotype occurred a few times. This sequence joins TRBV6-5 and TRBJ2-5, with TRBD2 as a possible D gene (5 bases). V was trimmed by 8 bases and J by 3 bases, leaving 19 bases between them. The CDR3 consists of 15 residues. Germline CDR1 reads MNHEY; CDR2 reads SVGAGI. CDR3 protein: CASRDEYAREETQYF. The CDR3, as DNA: TGTGCCAGCCGAGACGAGTACGCGAGGGAAGAGACCCAGTACTTC.

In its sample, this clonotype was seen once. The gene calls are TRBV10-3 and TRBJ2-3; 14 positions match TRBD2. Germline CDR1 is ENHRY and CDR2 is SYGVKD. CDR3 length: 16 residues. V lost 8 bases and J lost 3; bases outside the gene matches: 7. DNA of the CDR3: TGTGCCATCCGGTTGACTAGCGGGGGGGCGACAGATACGCAGTATTTT. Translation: CAIRLTSGGATDTQYF.

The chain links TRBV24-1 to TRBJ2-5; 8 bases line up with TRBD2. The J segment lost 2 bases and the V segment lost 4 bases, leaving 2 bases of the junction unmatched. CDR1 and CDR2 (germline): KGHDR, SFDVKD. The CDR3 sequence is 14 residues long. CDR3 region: CATSETSAQETQYF. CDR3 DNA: TGTGCCACCAGTGAGACTAGCGCGCAAGAGACCCAGTACTTC.

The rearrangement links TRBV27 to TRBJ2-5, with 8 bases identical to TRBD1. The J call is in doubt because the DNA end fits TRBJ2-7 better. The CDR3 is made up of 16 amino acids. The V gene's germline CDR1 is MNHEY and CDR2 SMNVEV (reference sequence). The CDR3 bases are TGTGCCAGCAGCAGAACTGACGGACAGGGAGCCTACGAGCAGTACTTC. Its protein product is CASSRTDGQGAYEQYF.

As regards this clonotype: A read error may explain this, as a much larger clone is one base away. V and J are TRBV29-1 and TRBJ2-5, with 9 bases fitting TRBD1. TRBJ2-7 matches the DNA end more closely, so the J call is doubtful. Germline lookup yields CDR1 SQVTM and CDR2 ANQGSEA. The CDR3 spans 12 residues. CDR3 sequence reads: CSGRDRAYEQYF. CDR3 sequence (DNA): TGCAGCGGCCGGGACAGGGCCTACGAGCAGTACTTC.

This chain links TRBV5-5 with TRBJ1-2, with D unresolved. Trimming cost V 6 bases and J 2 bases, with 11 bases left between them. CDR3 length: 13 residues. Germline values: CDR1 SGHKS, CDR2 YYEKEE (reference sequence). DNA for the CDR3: TGTGCCAGCACGCACCCTGGGAACTATGGCTACACCTTC. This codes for CASTHPGNYGYTF.

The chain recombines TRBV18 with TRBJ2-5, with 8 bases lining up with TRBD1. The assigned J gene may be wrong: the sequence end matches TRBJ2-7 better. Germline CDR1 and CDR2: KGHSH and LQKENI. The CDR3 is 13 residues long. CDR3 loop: CASQRTGTDEQYF. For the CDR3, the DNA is TGTGCCAGCCAGAGGACAGGGACAGACGAGCAGTACTTC.

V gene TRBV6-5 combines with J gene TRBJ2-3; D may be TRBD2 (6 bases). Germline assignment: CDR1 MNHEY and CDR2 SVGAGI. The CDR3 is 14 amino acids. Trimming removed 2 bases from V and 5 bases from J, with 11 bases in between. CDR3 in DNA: TGTGCCAGCAGTTACAGCGGTAGCGGAGATACGCAGTATTTT. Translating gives CASSYSGSGDTQYF.

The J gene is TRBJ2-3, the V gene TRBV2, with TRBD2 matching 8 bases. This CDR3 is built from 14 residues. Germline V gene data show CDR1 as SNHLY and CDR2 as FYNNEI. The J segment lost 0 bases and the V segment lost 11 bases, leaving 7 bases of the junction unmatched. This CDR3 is CAGGGTTSTDTQYF. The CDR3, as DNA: TGTGCCGGCGGGGGGACTACTAGCACAGATACGCAGTATTTT.

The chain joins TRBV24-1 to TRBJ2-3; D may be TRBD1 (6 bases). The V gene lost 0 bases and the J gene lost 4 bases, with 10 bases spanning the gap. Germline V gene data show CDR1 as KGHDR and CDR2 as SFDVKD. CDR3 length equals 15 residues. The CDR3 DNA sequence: TGTGCCACCAGTGATTTGCAGGGGTCGTCAGATACGCAGTATTTT. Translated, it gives CATSDLQGSSDTQYF.

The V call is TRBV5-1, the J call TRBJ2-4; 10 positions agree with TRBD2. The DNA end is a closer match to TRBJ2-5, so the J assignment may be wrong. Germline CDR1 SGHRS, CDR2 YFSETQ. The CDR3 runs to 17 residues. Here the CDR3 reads CASSQVPSGGNIETQYF. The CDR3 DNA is TGCGCCAGCAGTCAAGTCCCTAGCGGGGGAAATATAGAGACCCAGTACTTC.